This T cell receptor (beta chain) was identified in a study of blood T cell repertoires in COVID-19. Study-level information: The study drew acute and convalescent COVID-19 samples from the United States, Italy and Spain. PBMCs, B-cell-depleted T cells, or T cells provided the cDNA or gDNA that made up the material.

In the study's own analysis: Reference gene primers were amplified, and this amplification served to estimate nucleated cell counts. Some clones are missing from TCRdb's copy, which holds only in-frame ones; the method was immunoSEQ multiplex PCR. V and J calls and clone size are as listed in that table; D and trimming were resolved from the DNA. The sample carries over 150,000 clones, about four fifths recorded once. The clonotype comes from a man between 18 and 29 years old with active or convalescent COVID-19. Material for sequencing was peripheral blood.

In DNA, the CDR3 is TGCGCCAGCAGCCTCAGCGGTAGGACAGATACGCAGTATTTT. Its protein is CASSLSGRTDTQYF. This chain links TRBV5-1 with TRBJ2-3, with a tentative D call TRBD2 (5 bases). In germline, CDR1 is SGHRS, CDR2 YFSETQ. CDR3 length: 14 residues. Trimming removed 4 bases from V and 3 bases from J, with 12 bases in between. Full variable domain (rest looked up from reference TRBV5-1 and TRBJ2-3): KAGVTQTPRYLIKTRGQQVTLSCSPISGHRSVSWYQQTPGQGLQFLFEYFSETQRNKGNFPGRFSGRQFSNSRSEMNVSTLELGDSALYLCASSLSGRTDTQYFGPGTRLTVL.